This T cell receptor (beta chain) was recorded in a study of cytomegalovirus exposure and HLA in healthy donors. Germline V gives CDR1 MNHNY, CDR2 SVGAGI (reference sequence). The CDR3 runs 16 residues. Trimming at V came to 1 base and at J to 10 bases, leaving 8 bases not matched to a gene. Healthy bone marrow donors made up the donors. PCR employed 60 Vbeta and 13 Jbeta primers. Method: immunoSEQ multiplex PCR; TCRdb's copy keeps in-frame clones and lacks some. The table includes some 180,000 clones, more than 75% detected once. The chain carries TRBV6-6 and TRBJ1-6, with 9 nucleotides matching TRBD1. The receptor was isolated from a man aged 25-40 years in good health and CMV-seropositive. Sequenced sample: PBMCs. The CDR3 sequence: CASSYFSGTGLSPLHF. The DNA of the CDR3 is TGTGCCAGCAGTTACTTCTCTGGGACAGGGCTCTCACCCCTCCACTTT.